The 24 T cell receptor beta chains below come from one sample, sequenced in a study of cytomegalovirus exposure and HLA in healthy donors (dated by TCRdb to the late 2010s). Receptor libraries were prepared by the immunoSEQ multiplex PCR assay. For the multiplex PCR, a mixture combining 60 forward primers for TCR Vbeta segments and 13 reverse primers for TCR Jbeta segments was used. Imported from immuneACCESS, the table was reduced by TCRdb to in-frame sequences with V and J called. These copies leave out some clones; in studies compared against another copy, an unresolved V gene accounts for under half, and the cause of the remainder is not known. The record for this sample contains tens of thousands of clones. The top ten clones comprise approximately 3.8% of the sample. What was sequenced was PBMCs. The receptor set was obtained from a female donor in good health and CMV-seropositive.

The rearrangement links TRBV28 to TRBJ2-2, with 7 bases matching TRBD2. This CDR3 region has 15 residues. J was trimmed by 0 bases and V by 2 bases; bases with no gene match: 0. Looked up from germline, CDR1 is MDHEN and CDR2 is SYDVKM. CDR3 sequence (DNA): TGTGCCAGCAGTTTACTAGCGGCGAACACCGGGGAGCTGTTTTTT. It is translated as CASSLLAANTGELFF.

This rearrangement joins TRBV7-9 to TRBJ2-7; D possibly corresponds to TRBD1 (6 bases). The CDR3 totals 13 residues. The V end lost 1 base, the J end lost 4 bases, and 8 bases lay between the germline ends. CDR1 is SEHNR, CDR2 FQNEAQ, per germline (reference sequence). For the CDR3, the DNA is TGTGCCAGCAGCTTAGGTGGACAGTACGAGCAGTACTTC. Residues: CASSLGGQYEQYF.

The CDR3 nucleotides read TGTGCCAGTAGTCCCTTAGCGGGAGTAAACACCGGGGAGCTGTTTTTT. This encodes CASSPLAGVNTGELFF. The chain recombines TRBV19 with TRBJ2-2; 9 positions agree with TRBD2. Unmatched junction bases numbered 6, after V lost 5 bases and J lost 2 bases. The CDR3 consists of 16 residues. CDR1 and CDR2 (germline): LNHDA, SQIVND (reference sequence).

The chain couples TRBV29-1 to TRBJ2-2; 8 nucleotides agree with TRBD1. Germline trimming cut 4 bases from V and 5 bases from J; bases unmatched to any gene: 3. There are 13 residues in the CDR3. Germline CDR1 and CDR2: SQVTM and ANQGSEA. The CDR3 DNA reads as TGCAGCGTTGCCAGGGGGCATACCGGGGAGCTGTTTTTT. Its protein is CSVARGHTGELFF.

J is TRBJ2-5 and V is TRBV19; a possible D gene is TRBD1 (5 bases). In germline, CDR1 is LNHDA, CDR2 SQIVND (reference sequence). The V end was cut by 5 bases, the J end by 1 base, with 11 bases between. The length of the CDR3 is 14 residues. The CDR3 here is CASSLHQGQETQYF. The CDR3, as DNA: TGTGCCAGTAGTCTCCACCAGGGCCAAGAGACCCAGTACTTC.

This chain joins TRBV7-9 and TRBJ1-4; perhaps TRBD1 as D (6 bases). The germline V and J ends were trimmed by 4 bases and 7 bases, with 16 bases remaining between them. This CDR3 spans 15 amino acids. The germline V gene encodes CDR1 SEHNR and CDR2 FQNEAQ (reference sequence). This CDR3 reads CASSSAGAGFEKLFF. For the CDR3, the DNA is TGTGCCAGCAGCTCTGCAGGGGCAGGTTTTGAAAAACTGTTTTTT.

The chain is built from TRBV28 and TRBJ2-1; tentatively, D is TRBD1 (5 bases). Deletions cut 5 bases from V and 6 bases from J, with 17 bases between. Germline lookup yields CDR1 MDHEN and CDR2 SYDVKM. The CDR3 covers 15 residues. CDR3 in amino acids: CASSPTAGIGNEQFF. The CDR3 DNA sequence: TGTGCCAGCAGTCCGACAGCCGGAATAGGCAATGAGCAGTTCTTC.

The chain couples TRBV27 to TRBJ1-6; 8 bases match TRBD1. Trimming cost V 5 bases and J 7 bases; bases outside gene matches: 10. Germline values: CDR1 MNHEY, CDR2 SMNVEV (reference sequence). There are 16 residues in the CDR3. The CDR3 spells CASSPRQGMRNSPLHF. The CDR3 nucleotides are TGTGCCAGCAGTCCTCGACAGGGGATGAGAAATTCACCCCTCCACTTT.

CDR3 in amino acids: CAFSRGTEAFF. The CDR3 DNA is TGTGCCTTCTCCCGGGGCACTGAAGCTTTCTTT. This rearrangement joins TRBV2 to TRBJ1-1; D is unresolved. This CDR3 spans 11 amino acids. The V end lost 11 bases, the J end lost 4 bases, and 11 bases lay between the germline ends. Germline CDR1 reads SNHLY; CDR2 reads FYNNEI.

The chain carries TRBV4-3 and TRBJ2-7; no clear D gene. Germline V gives CDR1 LGHNA, CDR2 YSLEER. V lost 1 base, J lost 5 bases, and 18 bases lay in between. The CDR3 spans 16 residues. The CDR3 region has the DNA TGCGCCAGCAGCCAAGGGCTTGACAAGTCTTCGGACGAGCAGTACTTC. Its translation is CASSQGLDKSSDEQYF.

The J gene is TRBJ2-3, the V gene TRBV27, with TRBD2 identical over 14 bases. The CDR3 has 15 residues. V was pared by 5 bases and J by 3 bases, with 1 base of the junction left unmatched. Germline CDR1 and CDR2: MNHEY and SMNVEV (reference sequence). For the CDR3, the DNA is TGTGCCAGCAGTCGGACTAGCGGGAGGACAGATACGCAGTATTTT. Encoded protein: CASSRTSGRTDTQYF.

The chain employs TRBV6-5 and TRBJ1-2; 7 nucleotides align to TRBD1. Trimming at V came to 0 bases and at J to 6 bases, leaving 7 bases not matched to a gene. This CDR3 spans 15 amino acids. Germline V CDR1 and CDR2: MNHEY, SVGAGI. The CDR3 DNA reads TGTGCCAGCAGTTACTCGAACAGGGGTGTAAATGGCTACACCTTC. This sequence encodes CASSYSNRGVNGYTF.

This sequence joins TRBV5-6 and TRBJ1-5; D may be TRBD1 (5 bases). Looked up from germline, CDR1 is SGHDT and CDR2 is YYEEEE. Trimming took 0 bases from V and 7 from J, leaving 8 bases between them. The CDR3 sequence is 13 residues long. In nucleotides, the CDR3 is TGTGCCAGCAGCTTGGCAGGGAGGCAGCCCCAGCATTTT. As protein: CASSLAGRQPQHF.

The V call is TRBV29-1, the J call TRBJ2-1, with TRBD1 matching over 9 bases. This CDR3 contains 14 residues. The ends lost 6 bases at V and 4 bases at J; junction bases unmatched: 7. Germline lookup yields CDR1 SQVTM and CDR2 ANQGSEA. CDR3 amino acids: CSVDRTGVYNEQFF. The CDR3 coding sequence is TGCAGCGTCGACCGGACAGGGGTGTACAATGAGCAGTTCTTC.

The gene calls are TRBV5-1 and TRBJ2-7; 7 nucleotides line up with TRBD1. The length of the CDR3 is 14 residues. The germline CDR1 and CDR2 sequences are SGHRS and YFSETQ. V dropped 4 bases and J dropped 7; count of bases not matched to a gene: 11. DNA of the CDR3: TGCGCCAGCAGCATACAGGGGCCCCTGGGAGAGCAGTACTTC. This encodes CASSIQGPLGEQYF.

V and J are TRBV27 and TRBJ1-1; 7 bases align to TRBD1. Germline trimming cut 3 bases from V and 5 bases from J; bases unmatched to any gene: 6. The CDR3 spans 14 residues. Per germline, CDR1 MNHEY and CDR2 SMNVEV (reference sequence). CDR3 sequence reads: CASSFDREVTEAFF. CDR3 DNA sequence: TGTGCCAGCAGTTTTGACAGGGAGGTTACTGAAGCTTTCTTT.

This chain joins TRBV6-5 and TRBJ2-5; D is possibly TRBD1 (5 bases). CDR3 length equals 13 residues. With 5 bases removed from V and 4 bases from J, the gap between germline ends came to 11 bases. Germline V lookup: CDR1 MNHEY, CDR2 SVGAGI. Here the CDR3 DNA reads TGTGCCAGCAGTAGCAGGGATAGAGAGACCCAGTACTTC. It specifies CASSSRDRETQYF.

The J gene is TRBJ2-3, the V gene TRBV5-1, with 7 bases matching TRBD2. J was trimmed by 6 bases and V by 2 bases; bases with no gene match: 6. In germline, CDR1 is SGHRS, CDR2 YFSETQ. The CDR3 runs 14 residues. For the CDR3, the DNA is TGCGCCAGCAGCTTCCAGCGGGATGTTGATACGCAGTATTTT. It yields the protein CASSFQRDVDTQYF.

The chain combines TRBV18 with TRBJ2-7; tentatively, D is TRBD2 (6 bases). The CDR3 has 16 amino acids. Trimming took 1 base from V and 4 from J, leaving 17 bases between them. The germline gives CDR1 KGHSH, CDR2 LQKENI. The chain's CDR3 is CASSPQGSGYAYEQYF. The CDR3 DNA reads TGTGCCAGCTCACCACAGGGTAGCGGTTACGCGTACGAGCAGTACTTC.

The CDR3 coding sequence is TGCGCCAGCAGCTTGGAACAGACCTATGGCTACACCTTC. As protein: CASSLEQTYGYTF. The chain uses TRBV5-1 and TRBJ1-2; D gene unclear. V gave up 0 bases and J gave up 4 bases, with 7 bases separating them. This CDR3 contains 13 residues. Germline CDR1 SGHRS, CDR2 YFSETQ.

This sequence joins TRBV9 and TRBJ2-1, with a weak D call TRBD2 (6 bases). Germline values: CDR1 SGDLS, CDR2 YYNGEE. Between the trimmed V and J ends, which lost 0 bases and 7 bases, there was a span of 17 bases. The CDR3 is 16 residues long. This CDR3 is CASSVVAGSGSNEQFF. The CDR3 DNA is TGTGCCAGCAGCGTAGTAGCCGGGAGCGGTTCGAATGAGCAGTTCTTC.

This chain uses TRBV4-1 with TRBJ1-6; D is perhaps TRBD1 (6 bases). Trimming removed 1 base at V and 10 bases at J, with 14 bases between. The germline V gene encodes CDR1 MGHRA and CDR2 YSYEKL. CDR3 length: 15 residues. The CDR3 region is CASSQGTVIISPLHF. DNA of the CDR3: TGCGCCAGCAGCCAAGGGACAGTCATAATCTCACCCCTCCACTTT.

The chain employs TRBV28 and TRBJ2-1; D is possibly TRBD1 (5 bases). Looked up from germline, CDR1 is MDHEN and CDR2 is SYDVKM. Trimming pared 5 bases from V and 8 bases from J, leaving 19 bases between. The CDR3 length is 15 residues. CDR3: CASSPPGRVNDEQFF. Here the CDR3 DNA reads TGTGCCAGCAGTCCTCCCGGCAGGGTCAATGATGAGCAGTTCTTC.

As DNA, the CDR3 is TGCGCCAGCAGCTTGGGAGCAGGGCCCACTGAAGCTTTCTTT. Encoded protein: CASSLGAGPTEAFF. The chain has TRBV5-1 and TRBJ1-1, with D possibly TRBD1 on 5 matching bases. CDR1 is SGHRS and CDR2 is YFSETQ in the germline V gene. Trimming pared 0 bases from V and 4 bases from J, leaving 10 bases between. This CDR3 is built from 14 residues.